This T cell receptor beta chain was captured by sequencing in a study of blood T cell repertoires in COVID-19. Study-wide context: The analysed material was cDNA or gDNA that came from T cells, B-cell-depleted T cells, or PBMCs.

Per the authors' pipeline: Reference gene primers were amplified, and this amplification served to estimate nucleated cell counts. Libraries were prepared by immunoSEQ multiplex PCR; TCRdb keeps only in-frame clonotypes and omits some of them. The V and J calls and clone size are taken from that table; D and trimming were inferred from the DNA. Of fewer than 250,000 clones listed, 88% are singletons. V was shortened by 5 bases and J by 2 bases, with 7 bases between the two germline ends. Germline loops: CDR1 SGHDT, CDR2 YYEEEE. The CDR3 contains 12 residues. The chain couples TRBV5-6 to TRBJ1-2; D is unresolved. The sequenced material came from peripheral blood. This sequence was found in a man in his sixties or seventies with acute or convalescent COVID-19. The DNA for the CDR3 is TGTGCCAGCAGTAACGAGAACTATGGCTACACCTTC. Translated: CASSNENYGYTF.